Following are 9 T cell receptor beta chains from one sample sequenced in a study of blood T cell repertoires in COVID-19. Produced via immunoSEQ multiplex PCR; TCRdb's table is partial and in-frame only. The table includes over 200,000 clones, roughly four fifths detected once. The sequenced sample consisted of PBMCs or T cells enriched from blood (not recorded which). These receptors were collected from a man in his sixties who had recovered from COVID-19.

This clone was found once. CDR3 sequence (DNA): TGTGCCGGTGGGGACAATAGCAATCAGCCCCAGCATTTT. This sequence encodes CAGGDNSNQPQHF. The rearrangement links TRBV7-8 to TRBJ1-5; a possible D gene is TRBD1 (6 bases). CDR3 length: 13 residues. The germline V and J ends were trimmed by 11 bases and 0 bases, with 11 bases remaining between them. In germline, CDR1 is SGHVS, CDR2 FQNEAQ. The variable domain in full, completed from reference TRBV7-8 and TRBJ1-5, reads GAGVSQSPRYKVAKRGQDVALRCDPISGHVSLFWYQQALGQGPEFLTYFQNEAQLDKSGLPSDRFFAERPEGSVSTLKIQRTQQEDSAVYLCAGGDNSNQPQHFGDGTRLSIL.

V is TRBV5-1 and J is TRBJ1-4; D call uncertain. Trimming shortened V by 0 bases and J by 0 bases, and 6 bases separated the two germline ends. The V gene's germline CDR1 is SGHRS and CDR2 YFSETQ. The CDR3 has 15 residues. CDR3 in amino acids: CASSLGVATNEKLFF. The CDR3 nucleotides read TGCGCCAGCAGCTTGGGAGTTGCAACTAATGAAAAACTGTTTTTT.

The genes are TRBV5-1 and TRBJ2-1; 7 nucleotides agree with TRBD2. The CDR3 loop spans 13 amino acids. V gave up 0 bases and J gave up 8 bases; unmatched junction bases: 2. In germline, CDR1 is SGHRS, CDR2 YFSETQ. The CDR3, as DNA: TGCGCCAGCAGCTTGGCCGGGGGGTATGAGCAGTTCTTC. Its protein product is CASSLAGGYEQFF.

The rearrangement joins TRBV11-2 to TRBJ2-7, with D possibly TRBD2 on 6 matching bases. V was cut by 4 bases and J by 6 bases, with 22 bases left in between. The germline V gene encodes CDR1 SGHAT and CDR2 FQNNGV. The length of the CDR3 is 16 residues. In DNA form, the CDR3 reads TGTGCCAGCAGCTCACTACAGACTAGACGATGGACCGAGCAGTACTTC. Its protein product is CASSSLQTRRWTEQYF.

The V call is TRBV11-3, the J call TRBJ1-2; 12 bases align to TRBD1. The junction had 3 bases not matched to a gene; V was cut back by 5 bases and J by 2 bases. Per germline, CDR1 SGHNT and CDR2 YENEEA. The CDR3 runs 15 residues. DNA for the CDR3: TGTGCCAGCAGCACGGGACAGGGGGCGAACTATGGCTACACCTTC. Translating it yields CASSTGQGANYGYTF. Filled out from reference TRBV11-3 and TRBJ1-2, the complete variable domain reads EAGVVQSPRYKIIEKKQPVAFWCNPISGHNTLYWYLQNLGQGPELLIRYENEEAVDDSQLPKDRFSAERLKGVDSTLKIQPAELGDSAVYLCASSTGQGANYGYTFGSGTRLTVV.

The V gene is TRBV28, the J gene TRBJ2-7; the D gene is possibly TRBD2 (7 bases). CDR3 length: 16 amino acids. The V gene's germline CDR1 is MDHEN and CDR2 SYDVKM. The ends were cut back, 3 bases at V and 6 bases at J, with 21 bases in the middle. The CDR3, as DNA: TGTGCCAGCAGTTTGGGGGGGCGCGCGTATAATCTCGAGCAGTACTTC. This gives the protein CASSLGGRAYNLEQYF. The full variable domain, rest sourced from reference TRBV28 and TRBJ2-7, is DVKVTQSSRYLVKRTGEKVFLECVQDMDHENMFWYRQDPGLGLRLIYFSYDVKMKEKGDIPEGYSVSREKKERFSLILESASTNQTSMYLCASSLGGRAYNLEQYFGPGTRLTVT.

The CDR3 DNA reads as TGTGCCTGGAATCAAGGGACAGGCTACGAGCAGTACTTC. Encoded protein: CAWNQGTGYEQYF. The chain uses TRBV30 and TRBJ2-7; 8 bases are shared with TRBD1. From germline, CDR1 is GTSNPN and CDR2 SVGIG (reference sequence). The CDR3 has 13 residues. Trimming cost V 4 bases and J 3 bases; bases outside gene matches: 5.

V and J are TRBV19 and TRBJ1-3, with D perhaps matching TRBD1 (5 bases). Germline lookup yields CDR1 LNHDA and CDR2 SQIVND (reference sequence). This CDR3 is built from 16 residues. Trimming stripped 5 bases from V and 0 bases from J, with 14 bases between. The CDR3 loop reads CASSLASDTSGNTIYF. The CDR3, as DNA: TGTGCCAGTAGTCTTGCCTCGGACACCTCTGGAAACACCATATATTTT.

This chain connects TRBV5-4 to TRBJ1-2; 7 bases match TRBD1. The CDR3 has 13 amino acids. Trimming took 4 bases from V and 3 from J; bases not matched to a gene: 3. The germline V gene encodes CDR1 SGHNT and CDR2 YYREEE (reference sequence). CDR3 nucleotide sequence: TGTGCCAGCAGCCAAGACAGGGACTATGGCTACACCTTC. As protein: CASSQDRDYGYTF.